This T cell receptor beta chain was identified during a study of T cell changes during pregnancy in multiple sclerosis. Produced via immunoSEQ multiplex PCR; TCRdb's table is partial and in-frame only. The profile shows fewer than 35,000 clones, 93% of them singletons. This TCR came from a female donor with multiple sclerosis, enrolled in a pregnancy study. Source: CD4+ T cells from peripheral blood mononuclear cells, taken in the second trimester of pregnancy.

CDR3 protein: CASTRSPSRETQYF. CDR3 DNA: TGTGCCAGTACCCGATCACCCTCCCGGGAGACCCAGTACTTC. The genes are TRBV19 and TRBJ2-5; D is uncertain. V was clipped by 7 bases and J by 5 bases, with 17 bases between them. The germline V gene encodes CDR1 LNHDA and CDR2 SQIVND (reference sequence). CDR3 length: 14 amino acids.